This TCR beta chain was sequenced in a study of radiation and T cells in renal cell carcinoma (dated by TCRdb to 2020 to 2022). For the wider study: Samples were obtained from a clinical trial, in which 15 Gy stereotactic body radiation therapy was delivered to primary renal cell carcinomas and nephrectomy was performed 4 weeks later. A total of roughly 53 samples underwent TCR beta sequencing, made up of some 26 tumors and some 27 peripheral blood samples. A total of about 4 million unique CDR3 nucleotide sequences, encoding 2,500,000 or so unique CDR3 amino acid sequences, were found across all 50 or so samples.

The immunoSEQ kit was used, according to the manufacturer's recommendations, to generate TCR beta libraries from genomic DNA. To prepare the libraries, a first multiplex PCR with proprietary primers was run, followed by a second PCR that added unique barcodes, and a bead cleanup was done after each round. Each sample batch included a kit-provided positive control reaction and a negative control reaction. The final libraries underwent checking on an Agilent 4200 TapeStation D1000 ScreenTape, volumetric pooling, and quantification by qPCR. Sequencing was performed on an Illumina NextSeq500 using a MidOutput 150-cycle cartridge, with 156 Read1 cycles, 15 Index1 cycles, and the kit custom primers. The pooled library was loaded at roughly 0.9 pM with 20% PhiX control spiked in. The study's own analysis went as follows. Vendor-processed data were analyzed in R, and a clonotype was defined as all T cells sharing the same CDR3 nucleotide sequence. For clone abundance analyses, frequencies were normalized to the 10,000 most abundant clones per sample. Public T cell clones, which averaged fewer than five per sample, were removed prior to analysis. A difference in abundance of at least 32-fold between compartments was used to define tumor-enriched and baseline blood-enriched clonotypes. A beta-binomial differential abundance model was applied to find clonotypes that expanded or contracted between blood time points. The Baroni-Urbani and Buser coefficient was used to measure tumor-blood repertoire similarity, and groups were compared with two-tailed Wilcoxon tests in R. Imported from immuneACCESS, the table was reduced by TCRdb to in-frame sequences with V and J called. These copies leave out some clones; in studies compared against another copy, an unresolved V gene accounts for under half, and the cause of the remainder is not known. V and J calls and clone size are given by that table; D and trimming were obtained from the DNA. The sample records 150,000 or so clones, around 90% of which are singletons. The ten most abundant clones make up approximately 13% of the sample.

A remark on this clone: Its antigen specificity is not known. Per-base qualities were not stored, and no clone one base away is much larger.

Broader findings and caveats from the paper: In blood, the top tumor clonotypes increased between baseline and 2 weeks post-radiation and then shrank by 4 weeks, which suggests that tumor-resident clones expanded only transiently. No pretreatment tumor biopsies were available, so the baseline intratumoral presence of clonotypes could not be determined. The single-armed trial design could not address effects of radiation dose or scheduling on the TCR repertoire. Changes in the blood repertoire were not tracked past 4 weeks after treatment.

This specimen's time point label, interpreted: blood 2 weeks post-SBRT. Interpreted using the paper, the treatment or condition label stands for: 15 Gy SBRT to primary tumor, nephrectomy 4 weeks later. Serial peripheral blood from radiation-treated patients was sampled at baseline, 2 weeks and 4 weeks after SBRT to track tumor-enriched clonotypes. All patients had renal cell carcinoma with clear cell pathology. The QIAamp DNA Blood Mini Kit (Qiagen) was used to prepare genomic DNA for TCR sequencing. Only samples passing all quality control checks were included in the analyses. V lost 5 bases and J lost 8 bases; the stretch between them is 15 bases long. For CDR1 and CDR2, the germline V gene lists MGHDK and SYGVNS. The CDR3 numbers 13 residues from cysteine through phenylalanine. Only the CDR3 region is kept as DNA, spanning 39 bases read in frame from base 1.

Material: blood, obtained from a patient whose treatment included radiotherapy and nephrectomy. The sequence links TRBV25-1 to TRBJ1-2; TRBD1 might be the D gene, on 6 matching bases. This TCR came from a woman aged 45-59 years with renal cell carcinoma. Here is the DNA: TGTGCCAGCAGTCCAACAGGGTTTGGCGGCTACACCTTC. It is translated as CASSPTGFGGYTF.